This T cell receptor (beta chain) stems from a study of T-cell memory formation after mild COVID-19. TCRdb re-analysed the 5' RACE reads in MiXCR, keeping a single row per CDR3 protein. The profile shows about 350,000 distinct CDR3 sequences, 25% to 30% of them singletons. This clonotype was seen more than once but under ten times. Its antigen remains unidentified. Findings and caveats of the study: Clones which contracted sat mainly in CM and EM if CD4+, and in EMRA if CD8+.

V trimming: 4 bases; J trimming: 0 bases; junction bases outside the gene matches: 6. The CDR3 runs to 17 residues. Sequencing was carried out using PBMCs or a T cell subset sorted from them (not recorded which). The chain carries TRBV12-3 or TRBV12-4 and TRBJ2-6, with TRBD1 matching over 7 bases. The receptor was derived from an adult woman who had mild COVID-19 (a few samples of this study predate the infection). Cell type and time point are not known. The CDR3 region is CASSSPGQSSGANVLTF. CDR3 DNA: TGTGCCAGCAGTTCCCCGGGACAGAGCTCTGGGGCCAACGTCCTGACTTTC.